This entry is about one T cell receptor beta chain. Its target is not known. The method was immunoSEQ multiplex PCR; TCRdb's version includes in-frame clones alone and lacks a portion of them. The data show roughly 120,000 clones, with 80% seen just once and about 5.5% held by the top ten. The data derive from a study of a mutant IDH1 vaccine in newly diagnosed glioma. Study context: All eight of the vaccinations patients received fell in weeks 1, 3, 5, 7, 11, 15, 19 and 23. Patients under treatment included 62.5% males and 37.5% females and had a mean age of around 37 years. The earlier regimen, radiotherapy, temozolomide, or both, was most often both.

Germline assignment: CDR1 PRHDT and CDR2 FYEKMQ (reference sequence). The junction had 7 bases not matched to a gene; V was cut back by 2 bases and J by 4 bases. The CDR3 extends over 16 amino acids. Time point indicated: week 11, during vaccination. With topical imiquimod, each dose of the vaccine consisted of 300 ug of mutant IDH1 20-mer peptide. General study points: The vaccine induced immune responses, and these occurred in approximately 93% of patients.

The TCR comes from a man in his forties with glioma. The specimen was PBMCs, collected from a glioma patient whose treatment included an IDH1 peptide vaccine. V is TRBV13 and J is TRBJ1-2, with 10 bases fitting TRBD1. CDR3 sequence (DNA): TGTGCCAGCAGCTTACACCCCCGGGACAGGGGCTATGGCTACACCTTC. This sequence encodes CASSLHPRDRGYGYTF.